This T cell receptor beta chain was captured by sequencing in a study of T cells after yellow fever vaccination. Study overall: Fractions of low cell number were prepared using SMART-Seq v4 Ultra Low Input. Study-level points and caveats: The study re-detected most primary-vaccination clones after the booster (under 97% CD4, roughly 85% CD8). Although the secondary response was weaker, it peaked faster, at day 5 versus 15.

This clonotype was detected only a few times. Its specificity is unknown. TCRdb ran MiXCR on the 5' RACE reads and lists one entry per CDR3 protein. The table has 450,000 to 650,000 distinct CDR3 sequences, about 13% seen once. The germline V and J ends were trimmed by 4 bases and 2 bases, with 9 bases remaining between them. This CDR3 spans 14 amino acids. Germline assignment: CDR1 ENHRY and CDR2 SYGVKD. The genes are TRBV10-3 and TRBJ2-1; unclear D gene. The clonotype was recovered from a man younger than 40 who received the YFV17D yellow fever vaccine. The sequenced sample was PBMCs, obtained on the day of the yellow fever booster vaccination. CDR3 sequence (DNA): TGTGCCATCAGTGGTGGACGGGCCTACAATGAGCAGTTCTTC. It translates to CAISGGRAYNEQFF.